This TCR beta chain was documented in a study of blood T cells in healthy people across ages. Together with a sample-barcoded 5' primer, a J-beta primer mix was included in a second PCR lasting roughly 6 to 12 cycles. TCRdb re-derived calls from the 5' RACE reads in MiXCR, one entry per CDR3 protein. The sample records 1.4 million or so distinct CDR3 sequences, roughly two fifths being singletons. The length of the CDR3 is 14 residues. Trimming cost V 7 bases and J 8 bases; bases outside gene matches: 10. Germline CDR1 is MNHNY and CDR2 is SVGAGI (reference sequence). The chain has TRBV6-6 and TRBJ2-2; 7 bases align to TRBD1. The sequenced sample was blood. The sequence came from a woman between 18 and 29 years old in good health. In DNA, the CDR3 is TGTGCCAGCACTACCATTCAGGGGGTTGGGGAGCTGTTTTTT. Its translation: CASTTIQGVGELFF.